This entry describes one TCR beta chain. As yet, its antigen is unknown. Deletions cut 2 bases from V and 4 bases from J, with 5 bases between. CDR1 and CDR2 from the germline V gene are ENHRY and SYGVKD. The CDR3 is 13 residues long. This sample stems from a study of blood T cells in healthy people across ages. The study's findings and limits: Donor CMV status was unknown, possibly confounding expanded clonotype changes.

Primed by a sample-barcoded 5' primer and a J-beta primer mix, a second PCR proceeded for 7 to 11 cycles. Carrying 12 random nucleotides, a template-switch adaptor labeled each individual cDNA molecule. CDR3-containing paired-end reads numbered at least 2.5 million in each sample. TCRdb analysed the 5' RACE reads with MiXCR anew, one entry per CDR3 protein. The sample consists of about 1.4 million distinct CDR3 sequences, around 55% of them appearing once. No fewer than 7 million PBMCs went into each sample. V usage is TRBV10-3 and J usage is TRBJ2-2, with D hard to call. Sample: blood. This TCR derives from a man between 18 and 29 years old in good health. CDR3 sequence: CAISEQSTGELFF. The CDR3, as DNA: TGTGCCATCAGTGAGCAGTCCACCGGGGAGCTGTTTTTT.